This is a list of T cell receptor beta chains from one sample in a study of T cell responses to AZD1222 COVID-19 vaccine. Generated by immunoSEQ multiplex PCR, the TCRdb table keeps only in-frame clones and is missing some. The table lists about 140,000 clones, over 85% of them singletons. The sequences come from peripheral blood, collected 28 days after the second AZD1222 dose. These receptors all come from an adult who received the AZD1222 COVID-19 vaccine. The CDR3 runs from the conserved cysteine through the conserved F or W. Each record gives: clone size, V gene, D gene, J gene, CDR3 protein, CDR3 DNA. The D gene is left open where the match is weak. For some rows the clone size is stated as once, few or many, or as a class when expanded; others skip it.

>-|TRBV30|-|TRBJ1-4
CAWSPKGEKLFF
TGTGCCTGGAGTCCTAAGGGAGAAAAACTGTTTTTT
>-|TRBV28|TRBD1|TRBJ1-5
CASSGPGGWRGQPQHF
TGTGCCAGCAGTGGTCCAGGGGGATGGCGTGGTCAGCCCCAGCATTTT
>-|TRBV20-1|TRBD1|TRBJ1-5
CSASGGTGLQPQHF
TGCAGTGCCAGTGGAGGGACAGGGCTTCAGCCCCAGCATTTT
>-|TRBV19|-|TRBJ1-2
CASSTGPRGGYTF
TGTGCCAGTAGTACCGGGCCCAGAGGTGGCTACACCTTC
>-|TRBV4-2|TRBD1|TRBJ1-1
CASRPKFQGVYDWGTEAFF
TGTGCCAGCAGACCCAAATTCCAGGGGGTCTACGATTGGGGCACTGAAGCTTTCTTT
>-|TRBV11-2|TRBD2|TRBJ2-4
CASSLEQFRGGLNIQYF
TGTGCCAGCAGCTTAGAGCAGTTCCGGGGGGGCTTGAACATTCAGTACTTC
>-|TRBV3-1/TRBV3-2|-|TRBJ1-1
CASSLFGTAEAFF
TGTGCCAGCAGCCTATTCGGGACGGCCGAAGCTTTCTTT
>-|TRBV3-1/TRBV3-2|-|TRBJ1-2
CASSLTPANYGYTF
TGTGCCAGCAGCCTGACACCCGCTAACTATGGCTACACCTTC
>-|TRBV18|-|TRBJ2-7
CASSPPGQGGSYEQYF
TGTGCCAGCTCACCACCCGGCCAGGGGGGCTCCTACGAGCAGTACTTC
>-|TRBV11-2|TRBD1|TRBJ2-7
CASSSPETGIYEQYF
TGTGCCAGCAGCAGCCCGGAGACAGGGATCTACGAGCAGTACTTC
>-|TRBV5-1|TRBD2|TRBJ2-1
CASSLGTSGGRNEQFF
TGCGCCAGCAGCTTGGGGACTAGCGGGGGGCGGAATGAGCAGTTCTTC
>-|TRBV27|-|TRBJ2-7
CASSLVRVTDYEQYF
TGTGCCAGCAGTTTGGTCAGGGTTACTGATTACGAGCAGTACTTC
>-|TRBV12-3/TRBV12-4|-|TRBJ1-1
CASSSNNPEAFF
TGTGCCAGCAGTTCAAACAACCCTGAAGCTTTCTTT
>-|TRBV18|-|TRBJ2-7
CASSPLEGPYEQYF
TGTGCCAGCTCACCACTGGAAGGGCCCTACGAGCAGTACTTC
>once|TRBV5-4|TRBD1|TRBJ2-2
CASSIKTGGTNTGELFF
TGTGCCAGCAGCATAAAAACAGGGGGCACGAACACCGGGGAGCTGTTTTTT
>once|TRBV6-5|-|TRBJ1-1
CASSYTPGTRAFF
TGTGCCAGCAGTTACACCCCCGGGACACGAGCTTTCTTT
>-|TRBV6-5|TRBD1|TRBJ1-5
CASSLDRSQPQHF
TGTGCCAGCAGCCTGGACAGGAGCCAGCCCCAGCATTTT
>-|TRBV6-5|-|TRBJ2-1
CASSYAPSLINEQFF
TGTGCCAGCAGTTACGCTCCGAGTTTAATCAATGAGCAGTTCTTC
>-|TRBV7-3|-|TRBJ2-7
CASSLVPAIAYEQYF
TGTGCCAGCAGCTTAGTTCCGGCGATAGCCTACGAGCAGTACTTC
>-|TRBV27|TRBD1|TRBJ1-2
CASSFSPGGTSGYTF
TGTGCCAGCAGTTTTTCGCCAGGGGGGACTAGTGGCTACACCTTC
>-|TRBV19|-|TRBJ1-5
CASSIVWGTSNQPQHF
TGTGCCAGTAGTATAGTATGGGGGACAAGCAATCAGCCCCAGCATTTT
>-|TRBV19|-|TRBJ2-1
CASSMGGARNEQFF
TGTGCCAGTTCCATGGGGGGGGCCCGCAATGAGCAGTTCTTC
>-|TRBV7-8|-|TRBJ1-4
CASSLASGINEKLFF
TGTGCCAGCAGCTTAGCCTCGGGAATTAATGAAAAACTGTTTTTT
>once|TRBV5-4|-|TRBJ1-6
CASSLGQPNSPLHF
TGTGCCAGCAGCTTGGGCCAGCCGAATTCACCCCTCCACTTT
>many|TRBV29-1|-|TRBJ1-3
CSVAVGNTIYF
TGCAGCGTAGCCGTCGGAAACACCATATATTTT
>-|TRBV29-1|TRBD1|TRBJ1-2
CSVDRQGDYGYTF
TGCAGCGTTGACAGACAGGGTGACTATGGCTACACCTTC